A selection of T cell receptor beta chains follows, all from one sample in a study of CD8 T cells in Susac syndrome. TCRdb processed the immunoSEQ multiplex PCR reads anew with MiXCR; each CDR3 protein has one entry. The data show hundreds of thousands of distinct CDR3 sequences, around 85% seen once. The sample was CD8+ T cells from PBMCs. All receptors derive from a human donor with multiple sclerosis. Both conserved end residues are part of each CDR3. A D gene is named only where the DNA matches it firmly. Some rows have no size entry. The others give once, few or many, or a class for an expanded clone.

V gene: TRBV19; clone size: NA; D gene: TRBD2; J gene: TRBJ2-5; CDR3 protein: CASSIGGGLETQYF; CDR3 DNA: TGTGCCAGTAGCATCGGCGGGGGTCTCGAGACCCAGTACTTC
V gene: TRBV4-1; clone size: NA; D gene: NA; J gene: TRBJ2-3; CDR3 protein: CASSRLTGLASTDTQYF; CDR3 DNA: TGCGCCAGCAGCCGACTTACGGGACTCGCTAGCACAGATACGCAGTATTTT
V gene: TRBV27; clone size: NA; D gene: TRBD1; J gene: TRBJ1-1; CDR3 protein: CASRYTGDTEAFF; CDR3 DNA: TGTGCCAGCAGATATACAGGGGACACTGAAGCTTTCTTT
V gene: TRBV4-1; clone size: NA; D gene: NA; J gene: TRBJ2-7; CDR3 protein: CASSLQVTYEQYF; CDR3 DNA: TGCGCCAGCAGCTTACAGGTTACCTACGAGCAGTACTTC
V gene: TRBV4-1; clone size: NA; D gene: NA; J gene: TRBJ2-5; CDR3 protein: CASSQDRVKETQYF; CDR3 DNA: TGCGCCAGCAGCCAAGACAGGGTCAAGGAGACCCAGTACTTC
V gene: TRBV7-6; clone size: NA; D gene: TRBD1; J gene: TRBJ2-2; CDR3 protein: CASSFETGGDPTGELFF; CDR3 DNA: TGTGCCAGCAGCTTCGAAACAGGGGGCGATCCCACCGGGGAGCTGTTTTTT
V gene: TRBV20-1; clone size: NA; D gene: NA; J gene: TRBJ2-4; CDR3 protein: CSARDTRTEAKNIQYF; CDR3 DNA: TGCAGTGCTAGAGATACCCGGACAGAAGCCAAAAACATTCAGTACTTC
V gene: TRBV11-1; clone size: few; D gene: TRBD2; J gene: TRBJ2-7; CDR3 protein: CASSFSGNGPYEQYF; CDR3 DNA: TGTGCCAGCAGCTTTAGCGGGAACGGCCCCTACGAGCAGTACTTC
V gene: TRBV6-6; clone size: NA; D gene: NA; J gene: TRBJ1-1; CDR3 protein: CASSSGLLEAFF; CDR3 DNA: TGTGCCAGCAGCTCGGGACTCCTTGAAGCTTTCTTT
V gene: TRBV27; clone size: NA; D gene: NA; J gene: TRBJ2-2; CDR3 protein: CASFTINSGELFF; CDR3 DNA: TGTGCCAGCTTCACAATAAATTCCGGGGAGCTGTTTTTT
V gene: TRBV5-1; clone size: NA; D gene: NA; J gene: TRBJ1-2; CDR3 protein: CASSLGEVYGYTF; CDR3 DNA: TGCGCCAGCAGCTTGGGGGAAGTTTATGGCTACACCTTC
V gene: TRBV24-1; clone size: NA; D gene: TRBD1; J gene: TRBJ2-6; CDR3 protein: CATPVGQGSSGANVLTF; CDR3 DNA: TGTGCCACCCCCGTGGGACAGGGATCTTCTGGGGCCAACGTCCTGACTTTC
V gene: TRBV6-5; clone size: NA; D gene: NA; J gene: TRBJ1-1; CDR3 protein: CASSYSIFQGLNTEAFF; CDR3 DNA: TGTGCCAGCAGTTACTCGATTTTTCAGGGCCTGAACACTGAAGCTTTCTTT
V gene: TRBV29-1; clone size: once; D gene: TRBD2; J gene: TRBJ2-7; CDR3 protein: CSVEFPGLADYEQYF; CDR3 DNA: TGCAGCGTTGAGTTCCCGGGACTAGCGGACTACGAGCAGTACTTC
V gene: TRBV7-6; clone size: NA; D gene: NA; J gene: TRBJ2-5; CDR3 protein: CASSFPTGKETQYF; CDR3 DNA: TGTGCCAGCAGTTTTCCCACAGGGAAGGAGACCCAGTACTTC
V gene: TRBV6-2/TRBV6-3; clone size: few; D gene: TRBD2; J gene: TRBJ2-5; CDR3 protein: CASSYSIGREGMGRTQYF; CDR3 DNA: TGTGCCAGCAGTTACTCCATCGGGAGGGAAGGGATGGGCCGGACCCAGTACTTC
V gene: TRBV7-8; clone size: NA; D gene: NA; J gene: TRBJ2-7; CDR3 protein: CASSFQWGGFLEQYF; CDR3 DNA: TGTGCCAGCAGCTTCCAATGGGGTGGGTTTTTGGAGCAGTACTTC
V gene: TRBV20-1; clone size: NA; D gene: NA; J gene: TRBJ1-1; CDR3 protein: CSASHVGSTEAFF; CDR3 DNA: TGCAGTGCTAGTCACGTTGGGAGCACTGAAGCTTTCTTT
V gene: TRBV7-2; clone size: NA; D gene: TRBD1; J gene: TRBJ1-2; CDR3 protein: CASSSMGDSAKRYTF; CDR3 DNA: TGTGCCAGCAGCTCTATGGGGGACAGCGCGAAGCGCTACACCTTC
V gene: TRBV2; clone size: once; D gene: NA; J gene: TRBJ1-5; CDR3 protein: CASSEAGGASQPQHF; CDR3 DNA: TGTGCCAGCAGTGAAGCGGGGGGCGCGAGTCAGCCCCAGCATTTT
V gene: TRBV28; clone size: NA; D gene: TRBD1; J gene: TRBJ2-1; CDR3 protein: CASSSTGGWVKQFF; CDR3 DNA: TGTGCCAGCAGTTCAACAGGGGGTTGGGTTAAGCAGTTCTTC
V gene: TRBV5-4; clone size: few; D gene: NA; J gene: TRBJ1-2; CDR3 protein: CASSWGGWDYGYTF; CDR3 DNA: TGTGCCAGCAGCTGGGGGGGATGGGACTATGGCTACACCTTC
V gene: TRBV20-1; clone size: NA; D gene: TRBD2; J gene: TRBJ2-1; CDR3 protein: CSALAGGRVVSYNEQFF; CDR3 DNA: TGCAGTGCCTTAGCGGGAGGAAGGGTAGTATCCTACAATGAGCAGTTCTTC
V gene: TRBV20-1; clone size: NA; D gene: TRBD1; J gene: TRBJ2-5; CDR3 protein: CSAPYWTGGYNDQETQYF; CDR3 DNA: TGCAGTGCTCCTTACTGGACAGGAGGATATAATGACCAAGAGACCCAGTACTTC
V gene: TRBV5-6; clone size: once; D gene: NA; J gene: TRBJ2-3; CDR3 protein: CASSLRNAGSERFTDTQYF; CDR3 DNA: TGTGCCAGCAGCCTGCGAAACGCGGGGTCGGAAAGATTCACAGATACGCAGTATTTT
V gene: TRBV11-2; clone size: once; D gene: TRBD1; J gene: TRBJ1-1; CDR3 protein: CASSLDGGQGRWRTEAFF; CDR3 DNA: TGTGCCAGCAGCTTAGACGGGGGACAGGGGAGATGGCGTACTGAAGCTTTCTTT
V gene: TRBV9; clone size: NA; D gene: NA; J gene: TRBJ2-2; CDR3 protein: CASSVEQYPGELFF; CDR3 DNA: TGTGCCAGCAGCGTAGAACAATACCCCGGGGAGCTGTTTTTT
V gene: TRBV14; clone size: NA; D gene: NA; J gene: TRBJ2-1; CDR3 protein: CASSHYKDSEQFF; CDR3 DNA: TGTGCCAGCAGCCACTATAAGGATAGTGAGCAGTTCTTC
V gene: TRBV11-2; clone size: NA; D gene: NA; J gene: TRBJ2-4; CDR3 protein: CASSAAPLWGTENIQYF; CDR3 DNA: TGTGCCAGCAGCGCCGCCCCCCTCTGGGGGACGGAAAACATTCAGTACTTC
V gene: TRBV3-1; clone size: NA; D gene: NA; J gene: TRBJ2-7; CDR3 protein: CASSQDEGNEQYF; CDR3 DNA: TGTGCCAGCAGCCAAGATGAGGGGAACGAGCAGTACTTC
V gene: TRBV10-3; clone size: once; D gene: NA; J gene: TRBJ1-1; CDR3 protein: CAISITDQDVTNTEAFF; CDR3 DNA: TGTGCCATCAGTATTACAGACCAAGACGTGACGAACACTGAAGCTTTCTTT
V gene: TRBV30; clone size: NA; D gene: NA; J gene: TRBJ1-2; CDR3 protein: CAWGEGSYGYTF; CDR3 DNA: TGTGCCTGGGGGGAAGGGAGCTATGGCTACACCTTC
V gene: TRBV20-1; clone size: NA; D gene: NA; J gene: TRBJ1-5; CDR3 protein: CSAWGNNQPQHF; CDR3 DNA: TGCAGTGCATGGGGAAACAATCAGCCCCAGCATTTT
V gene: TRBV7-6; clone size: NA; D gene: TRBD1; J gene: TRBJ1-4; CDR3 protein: CASSQSGQAINEKLFF; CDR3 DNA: TGTGCCAGCAGCCAGTCCGGACAGGCGATTAATGAAAAACTGTTTTTT
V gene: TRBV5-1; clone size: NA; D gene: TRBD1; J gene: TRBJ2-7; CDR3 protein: CASSLSQGFHYEQYF; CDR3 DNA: TGCGCCAGCAGCTTGTCACAGGGGTTCCACTACGAGCAGTACTTC
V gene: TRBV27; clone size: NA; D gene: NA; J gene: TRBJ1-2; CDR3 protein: CASSLGGREYGYTF; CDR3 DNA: TGTGCCAGCAGTTTGGGGGGGCGCGAGTATGGCTACACCTTC
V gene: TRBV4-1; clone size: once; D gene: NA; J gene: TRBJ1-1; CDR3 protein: CASSQDPQILMNTEAFF; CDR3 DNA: TGCGCCAGCAGCCAAGATCCACAGATCCTCATGAACACTGAAGCTTTCTTT
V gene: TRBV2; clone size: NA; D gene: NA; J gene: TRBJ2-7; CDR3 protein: CASSGGPVYEQYF; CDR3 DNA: TGTGCCAGCAGTGGGGGCCCTGTCTACGAGCAGTACTTC
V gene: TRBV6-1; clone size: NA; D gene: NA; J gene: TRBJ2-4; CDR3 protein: CASSEGDIQYF; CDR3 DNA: TGTGCCAGCAGTGAAGGGGACATTCAGTACTTC
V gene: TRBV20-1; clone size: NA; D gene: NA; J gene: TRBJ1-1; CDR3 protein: CSAGRTFTEAFF; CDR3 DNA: TGCAGTGCTGGCCGGACGTTCACTGAAGCTTTCTTT
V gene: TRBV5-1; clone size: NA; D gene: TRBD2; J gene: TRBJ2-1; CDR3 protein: CASSLELAGGPYNEQFF; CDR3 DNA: TGCGCCAGCAGCTTGGAACTAGCGGGGGGCCCGTACAATGAGCAGTTCTTC
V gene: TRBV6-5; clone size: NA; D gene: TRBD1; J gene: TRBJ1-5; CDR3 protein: CASSNTGETQPQHF; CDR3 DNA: TGTGCCAGCTCGAACACAGGGGAAACTCAGCCCCAGCATTTT
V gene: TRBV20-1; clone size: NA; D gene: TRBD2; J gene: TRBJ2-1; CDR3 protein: CSARPSGSSYNEQFF; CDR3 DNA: TGCAGTGCTAGACCTAGCGGAAGCTCCTACAATGAGCAGTTCTTC
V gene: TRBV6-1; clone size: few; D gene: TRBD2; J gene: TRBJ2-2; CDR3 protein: CASSTSGGSTGELFF; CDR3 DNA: TGTGCCAGCAGTACCTCCGGGGGGAGCACCGGGGAGCTGTTTTTT
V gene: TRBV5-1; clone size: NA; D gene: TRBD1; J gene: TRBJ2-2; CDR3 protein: CASSPMDRGATGELFF; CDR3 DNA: TGCGCCAGCAGCCCAATGGACAGGGGAGCTACCGGGGAGCTGTTTTTT
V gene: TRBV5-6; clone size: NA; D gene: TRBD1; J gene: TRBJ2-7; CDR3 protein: CASSLGQGETYEQYF; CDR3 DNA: TGTGCCAGCAGCCTCGGACAGGGGGAGACCTACGAGCAGTACTTC
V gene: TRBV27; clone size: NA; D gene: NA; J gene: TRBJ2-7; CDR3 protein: CASRLRAWGEQYF; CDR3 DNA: TGTGCCAGCAGATTACGGGCGTGGGGAGAGCAGTACTTC
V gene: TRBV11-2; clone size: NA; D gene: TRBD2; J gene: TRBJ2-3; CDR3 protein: CASSSIAGAASDTQYF; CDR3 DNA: TGTGCCAGCAGCTCAATAGCGGGAGCGGCGTCAGATACGCAGTATTTT
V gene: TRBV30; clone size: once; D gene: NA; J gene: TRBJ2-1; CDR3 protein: CAWSSSGLHEQFF; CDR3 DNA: TGTGCCTGGTCGTCGTCGGGGCTTCATGAGCAGTTCTTC